The 17 T cell receptor beta chains below all came from one sample that was sequenced in a study of blood T cell repertoires in COVID-19. The assay was immunoSEQ multiplex PCR, and TCRdb's table has in-frame clones only and misses some. Here the sample spans roughly 450,000 clones, around 91% being singletons. The sample consisted of PBMCs or T cells enriched from blood (not recorded which). All receptors derive from a young man who had recovered from COVID-19.

The chain has TRBV28 and TRBJ2-3; TRBD2 matches at 7 bases. V was pared by 4 bases and J by 1 base, with 8 bases of the junction left unmatched. Germline V gene lookup returns CDR1 MDHEN and CDR2 SYDVKM. The CDR3 sequence is 16 residues long. The CDR3 DNA reads TGTGCCAGCAGTTCACCCGCTGCGGGAGGCACAGATACGCAGTATTTT. The encoded protein is CASSSPAAGGTDTQYF.

This clone was picked up one time. This chain links TRBV5-1 with TRBJ2-1, with 10 bases aligning to TRBD2. After removal of 3 bases from V and 5 bases from J, the junction contained 8 bases not matched to a gene. This CDR3 region has 16 residues. The germline CDR1 and CDR2 sequences are SGHRS and YFSETQ. The DNA of the CDR3 is TGCGCCAGCAGCTGGAGGGCTAGCGGGAGCAACAATGAGCAGTTCTTC. This sequence encodes CASSWRASGSNNEQFF.

The chain links TRBV11-2 to TRBJ2-7, with TRBD2 matching 14 bases. V shed 1 base, J shed 3 bases, and the junction held 2 bases outside the gene matches. Per the germline V gene, CDR1 is SGHAT and CDR2 is FQNNGV. The CDR3 extends over 16 amino acids. The CDR3 sequence: CASSLGGTSGSYEQYF. The CDR3, as DNA: TGTGCCAGCAGCTTAGGGGGGACTAGCGGGAGCTACGAGCAGTACTTC.

This chain joins TRBV9 and TRBJ1-6; 7 bases agree with TRBD1. The CDR3 sequence is 12 residues long. In germline, CDR1 is SGDLS, CDR2 YYNGEE. After removal of 4 bases from V and 14 bases from J, the junction contained 6 bases not matched to a gene. Here the CDR3 reads CASSSPGTALHF. The CDR3 coding sequence is TGTGCCAGCAGCTCACCCGGGACAGCCCTCCACTTT.

The chain couples TRBV7-2 to TRBJ2-3; 8 bases agree with TRBD2. The CDR3 length is 15 residues. V shed 4 bases and J 4 bases; nucleotides not matched to a gene: 7. Per the germline V gene, CDR1 is SGHTA and CDR2 is FQGNSA. The CDR3 DNA is TGTGCCAGCAGCTCCCGCAGCGGGGGTGCAGATACGCAGTATTTT. It encodes CASSSRSGGADTQYF.

This rearrangement joins TRBV10-3 to TRBJ2-3; 7 nucleotides line up with TRBD1. This CDR3 has 12 amino acids. In germline, CDR1 is ENHRY, CDR2 SYGVKD. Losses at the gene ends were 6 bases for V and 12 bases for J; bases not matched to a gene: 9. The CDR3 sequence is CAIRAEQGFQYF. The CDR3 region has the DNA TGTGCCATCAGAGCCGAACAGGGGTTTCAGTATTTT.

The chain recombines TRBV5-4 with TRBJ1-2; a weak D match, TRBD1 (5 bases). The V end lost 5 bases, the J end lost 0 bases, and 8 bases lay between the germline ends. CDR3 size: 13 residues. CDR1 is SGHNT, CDR2 YYREEE, per germline (reference sequence). Here the CDR3 reads CASSDRPNYGYTF. The CDR3 coding sequence is TGTGCCAGCAGTGACAGACCTAACTATGGCTACACCTTC.

This clone showed up just a few times. The J gene is TRBJ1-1, the V gene TRBV5-4, with D maybe TRBD1 (5 bases). V was shortened by 2 bases and J by 4 bases, with 9 bases between the two germline ends. The V gene's germline CDR1 is SGHNT and CDR2 YYREEE (reference sequence). This CDR3 contains 13 residues. The CDR3 loop is CASSFGGGTEAFF. The CDR3 nucleotides read TGTGCCAGCAGCTTTGGGGGAGGCACTGAAGCTTTCTTT.

This chain connects TRBV27 to TRBJ2-5; D might be TRBD1 (6 bases). CDR1 is MNHEY and CDR2 is SMNVEV in the germline V gene (reference sequence). The CDR3 covers 14 residues. With 0 bases removed from V and 7 bases from J, the gap between germline ends came to 12 bases. As DNA, the CDR3 is TGTGCCAGCAGTTTATCGAACAGGGAAAGGACCCAGTACTTC. The encoded protein is CASSLSNRERTQYF.

The V and J genes are TRBV6-5 and TRBJ1-1, with 7 bases matching TRBD1. Germline V lookup: CDR1 MNHEY, CDR2 SVGAGI. CDR3 size: 13 residues. Unmatched junction bases numbered 6, after V lost 6 bases and J lost 5 bases. DNA for the CDR3: TGTGCCAGCAGCCCGACAGGGCCAACTGAAGCTTTCTTT. Translation gives CASSPTGPTEAFF.

The V and J genes are TRBV30 and TRBJ2-7; the match to TRBD1 covers 8 bases. The germline V gene has CDR1 GTSNPN and CDR2 SVGIG (reference sequence). Trimming took 0 bases from V and 6 from J; bases not matched to a gene: 7. This CDR3 is built from 14 residues. The CDR3 sequence is CAWSVSDRGVEQYF. CDR3 in DNA: TGTGCCTGGAGTGTAAGTGACAGGGGCGTCGAGCAGTACTTC.

J is TRBJ2-7 and V is TRBV5-6, with a possible D match to TRBD2 (5 bases). From germline, CDR1 is SGHDT and CDR2 YYEEEE. The CDR3 contains 14 residues. The V end was cut by 5 bases, the J end by 5 bases, with 17 bases between. The DNA of the CDR3 is TGTGCCAGCAGTCCCGGACCCCCGAGGGACGAGCAGTACTTC. Protein product: CASSPGPPRDEQYF.

This clone was seen once. V usage is TRBV7-2 and J usage is TRBJ2-5; 12 bases are shared with TRBD2. The germline V gene encodes CDR1 SGHTA and CDR2 FQGNSA. CDR3 length: 17 amino acids. Trimming took 0 bases from V and 5 from J; bases not matched to a gene: 7. The CDR3 nucleotides read TGTGCCAGCAGCTTAGCTGGACTAGCGGGATTTTTGGAGACCCAGTACTTC. The encoded protein is CASSLAGLAGFLETQYF.

This clone was seen a single time. The chain recombines TRBV2 with TRBJ1-1; D unresolved. The CDR3 covers 13 residues. V was shortened by 4 bases and J by 2 bases, with 8 bases between the two germline ends. Germline V lookup: CDR1 SNHLY, CDR2 FYNNEI. CDR3 amino acids: CASSGRENTEAFF. The CDR3 DNA follows: TGTGCCAGCAGTGGACGGGAAAACACTGAAGCTTTCTTT.

The chain has TRBV6-5 and TRBJ2-3; 8 nucleotides line up with TRBD2. The trim removed 8 bases at V and 1 base at J, leaving 5 bases unmatched. Per the germline V gene, CDR1 is MNHEY and CDR2 is SVGAGI. The CDR3 has 14 amino acids. CDR3 sequence reads: CASVGREGTDTQYF. CDR3 nucleotide sequence: TGTGCCAGCGTTGGGCGGGAGGGCACAGATACGCAGTATTTT.

Concerning this clone itself: One end of the junction fails to match germline, which may point to a read error. This rearrangement joins TRBV9 to TRBJ2-5, with D perhaps TRBD2 (6 bases). The germline gives CDR1 SGDLS, CDR2 YYNGEE. This CDR3 is 13 amino acids long. CDR3 residues: CASSLSGPENQYF. The DNA for the CDR3 is TGTGCCAGCAGCCTTAGCGGACCAGAGAACCAGTACTTC.

V is TRBV12-3 or TRBV12-4 and J is TRBJ1-1; D gene uncertain. The CDR3 has 13 amino acids. The V and J ends lost 3 bases and 5 bases respectively, with 10 bases between them. CDR3 residues: CASSFAGWTEAFF. As DNA, the CDR3 is TGTGCCAGCAGTTTTGCAGGTTGGACTGAAGCTTTCTTT.